This TCR beta chain is drawn from a study of CXCR3-negative and CXCR3-positive naive CD8 T cells. Via 5' RACE with UMI labels, TRB cDNA libraries were prepared. TCRdb re-called the 5' RACE reads; one entry per CDR3 protein, DNA not given. The listing records fewer than 6,500 distinct CDR3 sequences. From germline, CDR1 is LGHNA and CDR2 YSLEER. This CDR3 contains 15 residues. CD45RO-CCR7+CD27+CD95- marked naive CD8+ T cells. This clonotype is called medium-sized based on its frequency. The target antigen is unknown. Notes on the study in general: Across naive subsets, surface CD5 expression was comparable, and TCR strength was inferred from properties of the TRB CDR3. CXCR3-positive naive cells had TRB CDR3s that were more hydrophobic than CXCR3-negative naive cells had. Sequencing showed both naive subsets with comparably high diversity, and memory CD8+ cells much lower. Freshly isolated PBMCs were used in most assays, given partial CXCR3 loss after freezing.

This rearrangement joins TRBV4-3 to TRBJ1-1; with no DNA, the TCRdb D assignment of TRBD1 cannot be verified. Sequencing was performed on naive CXCR3+ CD8+ T cells from blood. The subset: CD45RO-CCR7+CD27+CD95- naive CD8+ T cells expressing CXCR3 (TNR3+). This TCR derives from a human donor in good health. Some clones in this sample may be carry-over from other donors' samples. The CDR3 sequence: CASSQDPGGNTEAFF.